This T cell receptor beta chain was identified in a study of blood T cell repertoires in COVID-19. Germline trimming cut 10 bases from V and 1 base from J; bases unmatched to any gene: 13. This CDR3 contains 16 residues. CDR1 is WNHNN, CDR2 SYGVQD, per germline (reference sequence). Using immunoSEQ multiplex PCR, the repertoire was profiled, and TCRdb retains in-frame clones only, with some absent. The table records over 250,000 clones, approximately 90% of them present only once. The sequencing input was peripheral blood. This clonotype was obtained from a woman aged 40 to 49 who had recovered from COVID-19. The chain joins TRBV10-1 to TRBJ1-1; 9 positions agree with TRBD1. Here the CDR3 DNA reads TGCGCCACCCACTGGGGGACAGGGACCCAGAACACTGAAGCTTTCTTT. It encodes CATHWGTGTQNTEAFF.